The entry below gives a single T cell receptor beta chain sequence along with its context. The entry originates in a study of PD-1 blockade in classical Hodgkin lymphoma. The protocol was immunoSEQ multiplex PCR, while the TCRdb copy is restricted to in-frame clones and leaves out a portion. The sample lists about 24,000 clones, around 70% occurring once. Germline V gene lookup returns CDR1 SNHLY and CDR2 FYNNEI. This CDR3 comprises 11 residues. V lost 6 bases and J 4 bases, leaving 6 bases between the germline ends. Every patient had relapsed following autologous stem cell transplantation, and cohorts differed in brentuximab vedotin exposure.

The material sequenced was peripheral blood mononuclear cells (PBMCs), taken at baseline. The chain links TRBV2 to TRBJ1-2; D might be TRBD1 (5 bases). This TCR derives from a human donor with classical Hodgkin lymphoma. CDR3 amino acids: CASRRGYGYTF. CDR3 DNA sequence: TGTGCCAGCAGAAGGGGCTATGGCTACACCTTC.